Listed here are 10 T cell receptor delta chains from one sample, sequenced in a study of human gamma delta and Vdelta1 T cells. TCRdb redid clone calling on the PCR reads using CATT. This repertoire shows around 6,000 delta-chain clones, less than 9.5% found once; its top ten account for 14%. Input material: naive CD27+ Vdelta1 gamma-delta T cells from blood. The receptors derive from a human donor in good health.

This clone was recorded a few times. Just one base apart from a much larger clone, this may be a read error. This chain links TRDV1 with TRDJ1; 12 bases align to TRDD3. The V gene's germline CDR1 is TSWWSYY and CDR2 QGS. Germline trimming cut 4 bases from V and 7 bases from J; bases unmatched to any gene: 40. This CDR3 contains 26 residues. CDR3 in DNA: TGTGCTCTTGGGGTGCGTTCCATCCAAGGATTTCCTGGGGGATACGTAAATAACGTTATCTCCGGTAAACTCATCTTT. The encoded protein is CALGVRSIQGFPGGYVNNVISGKLIF.

By sample fraction, this clone is medium-sized. The genes are TRDV1 and TRDJ1; tentative D call: TRDD2 (9 bases). V was cut by 2 bases and J by 11 bases, with 33 bases left in between. The CDR3 extends over 19 amino acids. CDR1 TSWWSYY and CDR2 QGS come from the germline V gene. The CDR3 here is CALGEGHLPTTGGYKRLIF. For the CDR3, the DNA is TGTGCTCTTGGGGAAGGGCACCTTCCTACTACTGGGGGTTATAAAAGGCTCATCTTT.

Regarding this clone: Given a much more abundant clone one base away, this may be a read error. This sample includes further DNA sequences coding for the same CDR3. The gene calls are TRDV1 and TRDJ1, with TRDD3 matching 7 bases. The J segment lost 0 bases and the V segment lost 4 bases, leaving 20 bases of the junction unmatched. CDR1 is TSWWSYY, CDR2 QGS, per germline. CDR3 length equals 20 residues. CDR3 protein: CALGVAPFRGTGAYTDKLIF. CDR3 bases: TGTGCTCTTGGGGTCGCCCCTTTCAGGGGGACTGGGGCCTACACCGATAAACTCATCTTT.

Regarding this clone: A much larger clone is a single base away; this may be a read error. The V gene is TRDV1, the J gene TRDJ1; possible D gene TRDD3, 7 bases. There are 23 residues in the CDR3. Germline values: CDR1 TSWWSYY, CDR2 QGS. Trimming cost V 4 bases and J 2 bases, with 38 bases left between them. The CDR3 loop is CALGVGLPIISGRIRQRTDKLIF. In DNA form, the CDR3 reads TGTGCTCTTGGGGTTGGCCTTCCAATAATTTCTGGGCGGATACGCCAAAGGACCGATAAACTCATCTTT.

This clone showed up just a few times. A much more abundant neighbour one base away suggests this may be a read error. The sample holds other DNA sequences that translate to the same CDR3. The gene calls are TRDV1 and TRDJ1, with a possible D match to TRDD2 (5 bases). V was cut by 3 bases and J by 10 bases, with 45 bases left in between. Germline V gene sequence: CDR1 TSWWSYY, CDR2 QGS. CDR3 length: 23 residues. The CDR3 DNA follows: TGTGCTCTTGGGGAGCCCCCTTTTTCCCTACGCGGGGCCAACCCAAACCCGAAAGGCGGACTCATCTTT. Translation gives CALGEPPFSLRGANPNPKGGLIF.

As for this clone: This likely came from a read error, as a far larger clone is one base away. The chain couples TRDV1 to TRDJ1, with D possibly being TRDD3 (6 bases). With 1 base removed from V and 0 bases from J, the gap between germline ends came to 33 bases. The CDR3 is 23 residues long. CDR1 is TSWWSYY, CDR2 QGS, per germline. The CDR3 DNA sequence: TGTGCTCTTGGGGAACCCCCGAAGGGTCCGTACTGGGTGGATACCGGGTACACCGATAAACTCATCTTT. This encodes CALGEPPKGPYWVDTGYTDKLIF.

This clone was observed a handful of times. This DNA's translation and the protein TCRdb lists, from a much larger clone, do not match at residue 9, likely due to a read error; the protein shown is translated from the DNA. J is TRDJ1 and V is TRDV1, with D perhaps TRDD3 (6 bases). V lost 1 base and J lost 11, with 29 bases in between. This CDR3 is 18 amino acids long. Germline V gives CDR1 TSWWSYY, CDR2 QGS. In DNA, the CDR3 is TGTGCTCTTGGGGAACGGCCTTACAAGGTGGGGATTCGATCGGGTCTCATCTTT. Residues: CALGERPYKVGIRSGLIF.

This clone was seen only a few times. With a far larger clone one base away, a read error is the likely cause. Distinct nucleotide sequences in the sample also encode this CDR3. The gene calls are TRDV1 and TRDJ1; 9 bases fit TRDD2. Losses at the gene ends were 5 bases for V and 8 bases for J; bases not matched to a gene: 45. This CDR3 is 26 amino acids long. Germline V gene sequence: CDR1 TSWWSYY, CDR2 QGS. In nucleotides, the CDR3 is TGTGCTCTTGGGCCTCGAGCCTTCCTACGTTTTTCGAGGGAGGAACTTAGGGCTGGGGGGAAAGAGAAACTCATCTTT. Translating gives CALGPRAFLRFSREELRAGGKEKLIF.

In the case of this clone: A far bigger clonotype differs at one base, so this is likely a read error. V and J are TRDV1 and TRDJ1, with TRDD3 identical over 13 bases. There are 24 residues in the CDR3. Germline CDR1 TSWWSYY, CDR2 QGS. V gave up 0 bases and J gave up 1 base; unmatched junction bases: 23. In DNA, the CDR3 is TGTGCTCTTGGGGAACTCAGGCCTTCCCGCCGGCACTGGGGGATACGGGGGGCCACCGATAAACTCATCTTT. Translated, it gives CALGELRPSRRHWGIRGATDKLIF.

Of note for this clone: With only one base between it and a far larger clone, this is likely a read error. Additional DNA sequences in this sample encode the identical CDR3. This chain connects TRDV1 to TRDJ1; 12 bases are shared with TRDD3. CDR1 TSWWSYY and CDR2 QGS come from the germline V gene. The trim removed 5 bases at V and 1 base at J, leaving 14 bases unmatched. CDR3 length: 19 residues. The CDR3 bases are TGTGCTCTTGGGAATCCCCCTATCTGGGGGATACGGGGCACCGATAAACTCATCTTT. Translated: CALGNPPIWGIRGTDKLIF.